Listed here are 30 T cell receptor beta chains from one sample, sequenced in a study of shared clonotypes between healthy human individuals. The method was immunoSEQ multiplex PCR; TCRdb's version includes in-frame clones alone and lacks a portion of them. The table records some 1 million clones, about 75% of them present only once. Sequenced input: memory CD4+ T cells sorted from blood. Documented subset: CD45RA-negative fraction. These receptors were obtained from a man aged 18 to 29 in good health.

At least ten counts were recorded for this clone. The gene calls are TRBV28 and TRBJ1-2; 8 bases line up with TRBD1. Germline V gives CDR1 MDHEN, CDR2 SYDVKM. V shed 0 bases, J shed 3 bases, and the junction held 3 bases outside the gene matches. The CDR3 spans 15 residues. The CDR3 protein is CASSLWAGGDYGYTF. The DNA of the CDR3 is TGTGCCAGCAGTTTATGGGCAGGGGGCGACTATGGCTACACCTTC.

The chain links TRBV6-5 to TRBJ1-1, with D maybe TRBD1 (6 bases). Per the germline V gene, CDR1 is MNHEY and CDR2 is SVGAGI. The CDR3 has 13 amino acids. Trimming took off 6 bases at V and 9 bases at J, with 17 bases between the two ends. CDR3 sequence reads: CASRIDPTGKAFF. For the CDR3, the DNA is TGTGCCAGCAGAATTGACCCAACAGGGAAAGCTTTCTTT.

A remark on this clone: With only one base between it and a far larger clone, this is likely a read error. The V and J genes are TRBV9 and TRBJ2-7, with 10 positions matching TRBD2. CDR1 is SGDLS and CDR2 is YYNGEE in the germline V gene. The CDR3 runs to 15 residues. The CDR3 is CASSAGLALSYGQYF. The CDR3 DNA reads TGTGCCAGCAGCGCGGGACTAGCGCTCTCCTACGGGCAGTACTTC.

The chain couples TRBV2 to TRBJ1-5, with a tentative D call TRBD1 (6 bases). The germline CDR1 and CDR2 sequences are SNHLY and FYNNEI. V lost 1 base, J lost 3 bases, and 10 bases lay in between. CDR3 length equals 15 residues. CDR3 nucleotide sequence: TGTGCCAGCAGTGAAGGACAGGCCCACAATCAGCCCCAGCATTTT. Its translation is CASSEGQAHNQPQHF.

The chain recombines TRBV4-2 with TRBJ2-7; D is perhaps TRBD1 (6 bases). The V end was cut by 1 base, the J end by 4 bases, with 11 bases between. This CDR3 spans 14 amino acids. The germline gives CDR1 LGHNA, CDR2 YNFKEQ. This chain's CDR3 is CASSQGNRDYEQYF. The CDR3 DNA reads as TGTGCCAGCAGCCAAGGAAACAGGGATTACGAGCAGTACTTC.

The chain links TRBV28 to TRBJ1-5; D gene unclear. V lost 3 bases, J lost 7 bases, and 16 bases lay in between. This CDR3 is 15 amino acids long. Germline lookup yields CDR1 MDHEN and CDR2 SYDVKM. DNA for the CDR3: TGTGCCAGCAGTTTTACGGGGAGAGAATTGCAGCCCCAGCATTTT. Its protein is CASSFTGRELQPQHF.

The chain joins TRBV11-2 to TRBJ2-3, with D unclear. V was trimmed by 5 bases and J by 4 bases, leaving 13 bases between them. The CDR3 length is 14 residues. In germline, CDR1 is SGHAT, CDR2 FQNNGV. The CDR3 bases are TGTGCCAGCAGCCAGATGACCAGCGCAGATACGCAGTATTTT. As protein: CASSQMTSADTQYF.

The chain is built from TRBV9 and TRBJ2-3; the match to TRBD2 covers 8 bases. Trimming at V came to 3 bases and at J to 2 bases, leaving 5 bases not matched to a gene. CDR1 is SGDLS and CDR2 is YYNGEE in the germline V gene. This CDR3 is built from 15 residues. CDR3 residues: CASSGTSRYTDTQYF. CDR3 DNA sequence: TGTGCCAGCAGCGGGACTAGCCGGTACACAGATACGCAGTATTTT.

This CDR3 is CASSLGLAGVEQFF. Written as DNA, the CDR3 is TGCGCCAGCAGCTTGGGACTAGCGGGAGTTGAGCAGTTCTTC. The chain couples TRBV5-1 to TRBJ2-1; 12 positions agree with TRBD2. Trimming took 0 bases from V and 9 from J; bases not matched to a gene: 1. Germline loops: CDR1 SGHRS, CDR2 YFSETQ. The CDR3 totals 14 residues. Looking up the rest from reference TRBV5-1 and TRBJ2-1 gives the full variable domain: KAGVTQTPRYLIKTRGQQVTLSCSPISGHRSVSWYQQTPGQGLQFLFEYFSETQRNKGNFPGRFSGRQFSNSRSEMNVSTLELGDSALYLCASSLGLAGVEQFFGPGTRLTVL.

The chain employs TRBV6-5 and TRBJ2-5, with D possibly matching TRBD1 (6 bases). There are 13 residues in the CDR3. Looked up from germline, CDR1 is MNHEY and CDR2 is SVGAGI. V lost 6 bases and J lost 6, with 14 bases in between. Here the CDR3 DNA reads TGTGCCAGCAGCCCCCCAGGGGCCAAGACCCAGTACTTC. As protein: CASSPPGAKTQYF.

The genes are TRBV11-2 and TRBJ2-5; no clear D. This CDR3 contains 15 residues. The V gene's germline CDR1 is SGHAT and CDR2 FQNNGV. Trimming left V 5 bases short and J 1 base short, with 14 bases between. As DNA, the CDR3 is TGTGCCAGCAGCAGGACCGGGTTCGTCCAAGAGACCCAGTACTTC. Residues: CASSRTGFVQETQYF.

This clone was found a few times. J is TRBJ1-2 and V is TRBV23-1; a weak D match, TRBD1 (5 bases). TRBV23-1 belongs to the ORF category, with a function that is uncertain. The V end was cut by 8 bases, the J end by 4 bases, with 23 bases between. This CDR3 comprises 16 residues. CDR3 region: CASRNKAGERGYGYTF. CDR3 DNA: TGCGCCAGCCGTAACAAAGCGGGGGAAAGGGGCTATGGCTACACCTTC.

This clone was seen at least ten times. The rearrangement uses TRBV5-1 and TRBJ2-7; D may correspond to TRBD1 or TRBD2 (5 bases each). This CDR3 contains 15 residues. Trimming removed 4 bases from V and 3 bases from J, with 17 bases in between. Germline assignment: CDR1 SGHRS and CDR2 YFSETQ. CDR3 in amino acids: CASSPGRLFSYEQYF. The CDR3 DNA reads TGCGCCAGCAGCCCGGGACGGCTGTTTAGCTACGAGCAGTACTTC.

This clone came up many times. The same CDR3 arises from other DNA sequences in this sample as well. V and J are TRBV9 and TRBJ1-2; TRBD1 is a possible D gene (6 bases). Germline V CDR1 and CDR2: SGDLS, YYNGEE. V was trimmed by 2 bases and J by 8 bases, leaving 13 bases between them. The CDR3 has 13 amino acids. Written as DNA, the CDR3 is TGTGCCAGCAGCGTGGAGGGGGTATCGGGCTACACCTTC. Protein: CASSVEGVSGYTF.

The CDR3 bases are TGTGCCAGCTCATCGGAACCGGGACAGACTAGCACAGATACGCAGTATTTT. Protein: CASSSEPGQTSTDTQYF. The chain has TRBV18 and TRBJ2-3; 7 nucleotides line up with TRBD1. This CDR3 spans 17 amino acids. Per germline, CDR1 KGHSH and CDR2 LQKENI. V lost 5 bases, J lost 0 bases, and 11 bases stayed unmatched.

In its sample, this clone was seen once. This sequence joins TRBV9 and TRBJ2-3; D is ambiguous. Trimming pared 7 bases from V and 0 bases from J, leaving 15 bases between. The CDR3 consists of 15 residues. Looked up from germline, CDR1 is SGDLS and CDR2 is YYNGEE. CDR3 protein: CASSQYLFSTDTQYF. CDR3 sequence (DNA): TGTGCCAGCTCCCAGTATCTCTTTAGCACAGATACGCAGTATTTT.

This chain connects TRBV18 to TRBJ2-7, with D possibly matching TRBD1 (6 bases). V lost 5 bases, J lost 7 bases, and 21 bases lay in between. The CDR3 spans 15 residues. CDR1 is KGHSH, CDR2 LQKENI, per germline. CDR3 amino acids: CASSRPGQSFREQYF. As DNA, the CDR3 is TGTGCCAGCTCAAGGCCGGGACAATCATTTCGGGAGCAGTACTTC.

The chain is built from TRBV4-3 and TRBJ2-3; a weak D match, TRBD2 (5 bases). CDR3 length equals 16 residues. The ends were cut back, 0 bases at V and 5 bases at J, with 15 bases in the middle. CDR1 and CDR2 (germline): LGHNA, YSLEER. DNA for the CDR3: TGCGCCAGCAGCCAAGACGGGCCCCCGAGGGTAGATACGCAGTATTTT. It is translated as CASSQDGPPRVDTQYF.

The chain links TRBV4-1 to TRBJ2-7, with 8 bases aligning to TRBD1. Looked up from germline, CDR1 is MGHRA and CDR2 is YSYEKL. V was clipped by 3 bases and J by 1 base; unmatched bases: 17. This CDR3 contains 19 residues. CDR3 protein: CASSHPPQGQVWGSYEQYF. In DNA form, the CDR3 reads TGCGCCAGCAGCCACCCCCCGCAGGGACAGGTCTGGGGTTCCTACGAGCAGTACTTC.

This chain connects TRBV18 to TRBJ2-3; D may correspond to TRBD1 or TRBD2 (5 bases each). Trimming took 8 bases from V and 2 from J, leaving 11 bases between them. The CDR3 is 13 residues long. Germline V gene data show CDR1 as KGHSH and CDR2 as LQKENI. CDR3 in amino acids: CASTWDPTDTQYF. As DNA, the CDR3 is TGTGCCAGCACCTGGGACCCCACAGATACGCAGTATTTT.

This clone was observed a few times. The CDR3 sequence is CASSLTGRGQEKLFF. As DNA, the CDR3 is TGTGCCAGCAGTTTAACAGGGAGGGGGCAGGAAAAACTGTTTTTT. V gene TRBV28 combines with J gene TRBJ1-4; 7 bases are shared with TRBD1. V lost 2 bases, J lost 8 bases, and 8 bases stayed unmatched. The V gene's germline CDR1 is MDHEN and CDR2 SYDVKM. The CDR3 runs 15 residues.

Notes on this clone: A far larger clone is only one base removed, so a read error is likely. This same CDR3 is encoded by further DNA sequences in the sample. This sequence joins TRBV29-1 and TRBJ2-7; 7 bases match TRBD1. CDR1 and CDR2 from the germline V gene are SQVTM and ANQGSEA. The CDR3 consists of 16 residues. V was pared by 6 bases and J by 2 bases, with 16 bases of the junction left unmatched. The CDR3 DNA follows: TGCAGCGTCGACCCGACCGGGACAGCCTCTGCCTACGAGCAGTACTTC. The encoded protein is CSVDPTGTASAYEQYF.

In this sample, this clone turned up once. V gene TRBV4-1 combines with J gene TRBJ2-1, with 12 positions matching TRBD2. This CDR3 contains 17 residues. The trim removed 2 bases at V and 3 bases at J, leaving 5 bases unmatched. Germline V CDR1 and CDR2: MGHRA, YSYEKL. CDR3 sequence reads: CASSQTGTSGYYNEQFF. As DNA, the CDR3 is TGCGCCAGCAGCCAAACCGGGACTAGCGGGTACTACAATGAGCAGTTCTTC.

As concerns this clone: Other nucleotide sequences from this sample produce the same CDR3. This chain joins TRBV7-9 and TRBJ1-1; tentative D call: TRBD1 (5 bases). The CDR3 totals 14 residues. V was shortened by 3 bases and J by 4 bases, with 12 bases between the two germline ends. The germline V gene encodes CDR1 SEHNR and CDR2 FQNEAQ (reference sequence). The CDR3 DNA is TGTGCCAGCAGCTTGCAGGGCGCCGGCACTGAAGCTTTCTTT. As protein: CASSLQGAGTEAFF.

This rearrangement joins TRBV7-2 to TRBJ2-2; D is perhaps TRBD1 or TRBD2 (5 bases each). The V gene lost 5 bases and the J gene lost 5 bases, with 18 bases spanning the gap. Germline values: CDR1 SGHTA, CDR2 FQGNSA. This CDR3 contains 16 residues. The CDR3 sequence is CASSQRGRPQTGELFF. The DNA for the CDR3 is TGTGCCAGCAGCCAACGGGGACGGCCGCAGACCGGGGAGCTGTTTTTT.

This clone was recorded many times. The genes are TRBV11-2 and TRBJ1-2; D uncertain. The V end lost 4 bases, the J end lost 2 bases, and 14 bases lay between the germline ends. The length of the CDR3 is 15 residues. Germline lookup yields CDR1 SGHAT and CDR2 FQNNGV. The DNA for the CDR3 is TGTGCCAGCAGCTCCCTCGTGGGGAGGAACTATGGCTACACCTTC. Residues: CASSSLVGRNYGYTF.

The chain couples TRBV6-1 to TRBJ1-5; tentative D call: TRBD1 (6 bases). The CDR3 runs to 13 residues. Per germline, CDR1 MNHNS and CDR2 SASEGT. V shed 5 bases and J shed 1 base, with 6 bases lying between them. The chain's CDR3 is CASSQGSNQPQHF. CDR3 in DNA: TGTGCCAGCAGTCAGGGGAGCAATCAGCCCCAGCATTTT.

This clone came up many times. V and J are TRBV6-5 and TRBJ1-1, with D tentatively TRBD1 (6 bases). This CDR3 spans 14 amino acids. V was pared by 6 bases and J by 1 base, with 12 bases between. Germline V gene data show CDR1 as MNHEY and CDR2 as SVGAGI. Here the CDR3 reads CASRTGTQNTEAFF. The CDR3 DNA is TGTGCCAGCAGGACCGGGACACAGAACACTGAAGCTTTCTTT.

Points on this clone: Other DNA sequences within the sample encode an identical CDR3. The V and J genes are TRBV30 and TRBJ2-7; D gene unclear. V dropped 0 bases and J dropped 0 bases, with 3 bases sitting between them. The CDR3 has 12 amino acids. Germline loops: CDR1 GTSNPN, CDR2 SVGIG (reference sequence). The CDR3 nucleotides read TGTGCCTGGAGTGTCCTCTCCTACGAGCAGTACTTC. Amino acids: CAWSVLSYEQYF.

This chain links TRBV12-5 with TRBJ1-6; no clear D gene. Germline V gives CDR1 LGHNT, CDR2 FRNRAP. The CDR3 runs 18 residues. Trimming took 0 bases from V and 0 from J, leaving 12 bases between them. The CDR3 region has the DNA TGTGCTAGTGGTTTGGTAAATCGTCTGAGCTCCTATAATTCACCCCTCCACTTT. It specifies CASGLVNRLSSYNSPLHF. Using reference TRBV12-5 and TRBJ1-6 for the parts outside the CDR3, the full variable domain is DARVTQTPRHKVTEMGQEVTMRCQPILGHNTVFWYRQTMMQGLELLAYFRNRAPLDDSGMPKDRFSAEMPDATLATLKIQPSEPRDSAVYFCASGLVNRLSSYNSPLHFGNGTRLTVT.